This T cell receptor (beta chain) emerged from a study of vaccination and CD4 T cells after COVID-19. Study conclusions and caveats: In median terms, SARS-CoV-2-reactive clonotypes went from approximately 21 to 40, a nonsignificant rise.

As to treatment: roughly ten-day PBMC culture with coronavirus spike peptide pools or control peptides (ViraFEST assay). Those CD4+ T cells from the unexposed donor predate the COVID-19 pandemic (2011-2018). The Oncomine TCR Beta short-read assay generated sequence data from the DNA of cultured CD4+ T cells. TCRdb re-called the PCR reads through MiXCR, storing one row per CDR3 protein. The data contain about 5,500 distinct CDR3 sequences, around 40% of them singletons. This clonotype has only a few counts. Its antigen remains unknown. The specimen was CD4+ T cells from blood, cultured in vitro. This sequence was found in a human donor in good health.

The CDR3 DNA reads as TGTGCCAGCAGCGTGAGGGGTGAGAATTCACCCCTCCACTTT. Translated: CASSVRGENSPLHF. The chain has TRBV9 and TRBJ1-6, with D perhaps matching TRBD1 (5 bases). CDR3 length equals 14 residues. V lost 2 bases, J lost 7 bases, and 10 bases lay in between. Germline CDR1 and CDR2: SGDLS and YYNGEE.